Detailed here is one TCR beta chain. As yet, its antigen is unknown. The protocol was immunoSEQ multiplex PCR, while the TCRdb copy is restricted to in-frame clones and leaves out a portion. Here the sample spans some 130,000 clones, 92% being singletons. This specimen comes from a study of T cell responses to AZD1222 COVID-19 vaccine. Findings of the study overall: AZD1222 recipients seropositive at baseline numbered only 5 or 6.

This CDR3 is 13 amino acids long. The germline gives CDR1 ENHRY, CDR2 SYGVKD. V lost 2 bases, J lost 7 bases, and 11 bases lay in between. The specimen comprised peripheral blood, sampled on day 0 of AZD1222 vaccination. The chain links TRBV10-3 to TRBJ1-2, with TRBD1 as a possible D gene (5 bases). This TCR derives from an adult in good health. CDR3 sequence (DNA): TGTGCCATCAGTGAGCCAGGGTCGGGTGGCTACACCTTC. It encodes CAISEPGSGGYTF.